This T cell receptor (beta chain) was retrieved from a study of blood T cell repertoires in COVID-19. Overall study: The cDNA or gDNA used as material had been derived from T cells, B-cell-depleted T cells, or PBMCs.

The CDR3 length is 16 residues. Methods used by the authors: Amplification from reference gene primers served as the basis for estimated nucleated cell counts. TCRdb's table, derived via immunoSEQ multiplex PCR, lists solely in-frame clones and lacks some. V, J and clone size were drawn from that table, and D and trimming were deduced from the DNA. The table lists 210,000 or so clones, 65% to 90% of them singletons. Sequenced sample: peripheral blood. This sequence was found in a human donor in a cohort sampled during active COVID-19. This chain uses TRBV12-1 with TRBJ1-1; the table's D gene call, TRBD1, was not cross checked with the DNA. TRBV12-1 is a pseudogene locus. The CDR3 is CASSLGQGEMNTEAFF. The CDR3 bases are TGTGCCAGCAGCTTGGGACAGGGAGAGATGAACACTGAAGCTTTCTTT.